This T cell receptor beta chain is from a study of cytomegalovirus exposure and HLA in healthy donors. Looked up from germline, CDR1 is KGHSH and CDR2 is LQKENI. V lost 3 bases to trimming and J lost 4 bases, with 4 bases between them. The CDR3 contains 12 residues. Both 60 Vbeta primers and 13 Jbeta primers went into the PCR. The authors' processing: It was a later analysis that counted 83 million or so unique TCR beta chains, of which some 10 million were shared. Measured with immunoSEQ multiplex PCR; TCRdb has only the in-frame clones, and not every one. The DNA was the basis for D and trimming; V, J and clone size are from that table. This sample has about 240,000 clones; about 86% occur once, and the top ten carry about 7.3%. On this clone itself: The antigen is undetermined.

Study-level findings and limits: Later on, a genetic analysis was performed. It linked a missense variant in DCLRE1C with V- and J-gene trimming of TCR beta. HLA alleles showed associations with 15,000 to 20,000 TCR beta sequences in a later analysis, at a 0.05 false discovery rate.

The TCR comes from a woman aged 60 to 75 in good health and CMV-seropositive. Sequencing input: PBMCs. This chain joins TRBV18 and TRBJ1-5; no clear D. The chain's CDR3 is CASSPQNQPQHF. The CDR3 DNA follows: TGTGCCAGCTCACCCCAAAATCAGCCCCAGCATTTT.